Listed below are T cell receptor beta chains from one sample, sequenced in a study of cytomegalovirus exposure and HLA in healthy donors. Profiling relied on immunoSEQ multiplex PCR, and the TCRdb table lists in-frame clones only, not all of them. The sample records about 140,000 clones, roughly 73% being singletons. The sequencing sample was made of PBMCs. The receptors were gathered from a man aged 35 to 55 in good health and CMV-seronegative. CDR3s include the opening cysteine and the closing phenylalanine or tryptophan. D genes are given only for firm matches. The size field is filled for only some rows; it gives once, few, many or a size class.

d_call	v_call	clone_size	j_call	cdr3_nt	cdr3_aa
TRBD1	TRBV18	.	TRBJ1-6	TGTGCCAGCTCACCAGGCGGGACAGAGAATTCACCCCTCCACTTT	CASSPGGTENSPLHF
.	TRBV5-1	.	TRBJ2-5	TGCGCCAGCAGCTTGACAGTGTACCAAGAGACCCAGTACTTC	CASSLTVYQETQYF
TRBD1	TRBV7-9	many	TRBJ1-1	TGTGCCAGCAGCTTTCCGACAGGGGGCTCCATGAACACTGAAGCTTTCTTT	CASSFPTGGSMNTEAFF
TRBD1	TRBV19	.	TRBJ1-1	TGTGCCAGTAGTATTCGACAGGGGGGTGAAGCTTTCTTT	CASSIRQGGEAFF
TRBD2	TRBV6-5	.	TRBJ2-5	TGTGCCAGCAGTTACAGAGCGAGCGGGGGGGAAGAGACCCAGTACTTC	CASSYRASGGEETQYF
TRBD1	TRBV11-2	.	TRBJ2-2	TGTGCCAGCAGCTTTCCCCGCACAGGGGGACCAACCGGGGAGCTGTTTTTT	CASSFPRTGGPTGELFF
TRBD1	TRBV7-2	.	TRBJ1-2	TGTGCCAGCAGCTGGACAGGGACCAATCGAGGATATGGCTACACCTTC	CASSWTGTNRGYGYTF
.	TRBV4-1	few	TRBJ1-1	TGCGCCAGCAGCCCCTGGTTTAGGGGTGGCCTGAACACTGAAGCTTTCTTT	CASSPWFRGGLNTEAFF
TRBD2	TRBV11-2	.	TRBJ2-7	TGTGCCAGCAGCTTAGCGAACGGACTAGCGGGCTACGAGCAGTACTTC	CASSLANGLAGYEQYF
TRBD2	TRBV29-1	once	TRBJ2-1	TGCAGCGTTGCGGGGGGCTCCTACAATGAGCAGTTCTTC	CSVAGGSYNEQFF
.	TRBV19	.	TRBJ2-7	TGTGCCAGTAGTACAGGACTTCTCTACGAGCAGTACTTC	CASSTGLLYEQYF
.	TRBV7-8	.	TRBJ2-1	TGTGCCAGCAGCTTTAGAGGAGGACAGTCCTACAATGAGCAGTTCTTC	CASSFRGGQSYNEQFF
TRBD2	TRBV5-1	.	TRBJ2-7	TGCGCCAGCAGCTTGGGACTAGCGGTCTACGAGCAGTACTTC	CASSLGLAVYEQYF
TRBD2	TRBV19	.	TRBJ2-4	TGTGCCAGTAGTAGACTTCCTAGCGGGGGTGACAAAAACATTCAGTACTTC	CASSRLPSGGDKNIQYF
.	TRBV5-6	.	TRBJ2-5	TGTGCCAGCAGCTTGGATGCGATTATAGAGACCCAGTACTTC	CASSLDAIIETQYF
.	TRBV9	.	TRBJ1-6	TGTGCCAGCAGCGTCTCTGGGGGGGAAAATTCACCCCTCCACTTT	CASSVSGGENSPLHF
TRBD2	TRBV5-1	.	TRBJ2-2	TGCGCCAGCAGCTTTACTAGCGGAGAGAACACCGGGGAGCTGTTTTTT	CASSFTSGENTGELFF
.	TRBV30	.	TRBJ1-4	TGTGCCTGGAGTGTACGGAGGTCAACTAATGAAAAACTGTTTTTT	CAWSVRRSTNEKLFF
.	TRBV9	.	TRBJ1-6	TGTGCCAGCAGCGAAAGTACAGGGTTCGAAAATTCACCCCTCCACTTT	CASSESTGFENSPLHF
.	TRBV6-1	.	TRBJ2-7	TGTGCCAGCGGAAACCAGGGTTACGAGCAGTACTTC	CASGNQGYEQYF
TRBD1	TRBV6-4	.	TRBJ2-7	TGTGCCAGCATCGACAGGGGGCCGTCCTACGAGCAGTACTTC	CASIDRGPSYEQYF
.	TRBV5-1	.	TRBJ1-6	TGCGCCAGCAGCCGCGGATTCAATTCACCCCTCCACTTT	CASSRGFNSPLHF
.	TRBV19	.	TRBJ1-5	TGTGCCAGTTCGGACTCGTCCACTCAGCCCCAGCATTTT	CASSDSSTQPQHF
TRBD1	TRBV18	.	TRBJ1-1	TGTGCCAGCTCACTACAGACAGGGTCGCCTGAAGCTTTCTTT	CASSLQTGSPEAFF
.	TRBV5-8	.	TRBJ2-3	TGTGCCAGCAGCCCCCTCCCCACAGATACGCAGTATTTT	CASSPLPTDTQYF
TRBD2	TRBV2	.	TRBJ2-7	TGTGCCAGCAGCACCGGTGGGGGGGCCTACGAGCAGTACTTC	CASSTGGGAYEQYF
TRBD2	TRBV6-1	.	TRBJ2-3	TGTGCCAGCAGTGAAGTCGGCGGGGGGCTTACAGATACGCAGTATTTT	CASSEVGGGLTDTQYF
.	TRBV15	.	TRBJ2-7	TGTGCCACCAGCTCTATCGTGGACATGAGAACCTACGAGCAGTACTTC	CATSSIVDMRTYEQYF
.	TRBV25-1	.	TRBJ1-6	TGTGCCAGCAGTTTCATGGGAGCTGCAGATAATTCACCCCTCCACTTT	CASSFMGAADNSPLHF
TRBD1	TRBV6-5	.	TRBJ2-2	TGTGCCAGCAGCGTACAGGGGTTTGGGGAGCTGTTTTTT	CASSVQGFGELFF
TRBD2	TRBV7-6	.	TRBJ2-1	TGTGCCAGCAGCTTAAGCGGGGGGAACCCCTACAATGAGCAGTTCTTC	CASSLSGGNPYNEQFF
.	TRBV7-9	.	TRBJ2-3	TGTGCCAGCAGCTTAGACTTTGGGGCGGATACGCAGTATTTT	CASSLDFGADTQYF
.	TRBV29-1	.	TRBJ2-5	TGCAGCGTTGACCTGGGGGCTAACCAAGAGACCCAGTACTTC	CSVDLGANQETQYF